The T cell receptor beta chain under discussion was sequenced for a study of blood T cell repertoires in COVID-19. Study-wide context: Sites across the United States, Italy and Spain contributed samples from acute and convalescent COVID-19. The cDNA or gDNA used as material had been derived from T cells, B-cell-depleted T cells, or PBMCs.

In the source study's methods: Reference gene primer amplification gave estimated nucleated cell counts. Assay used: immunoSEQ multiplex PCR; TCRdb lists only in-frame clones, some missing. V and J calls and clone size are copied from that table; D and trimming were computed from the DNA. The sample lists approximately 34,000 clones, about 80% occurring once. Germline values: CDR1 SGHRS, CDR2 YFSETQ. The CDR3 contains 15 residues. V lost 3 bases to trimming and J lost 3 bases, with 14 bases between them. This TCR was recovered from a woman in her sixties or seventies with acute or convalescent COVID-19. The chain has TRBV5-1 and TRBJ2-3; the D gene is possibly TRBD2 (6 bases). Material: peripheral blood. The CDR3 DNA sequence: TGCGCCAGCAGCTGGGACTCACGTGGGACAGATACGCAGTATTTT. It encodes CASSWDSRGTDTQYF.